The clone carrying this TCR beta chain has just a few counts. Antigen: not known. Germline loops: CDR1 MNHNS, CDR2 SASEGT. V gave up 6 bases and J gave up 0 bases; unmatched junction bases: 2. The CDR3 is made up of 13 amino acids. Prepared TCR beta cDNA libraries contained unique molecular identifiers. A population of roughly 0.85 to 10 million T cells gave rise to about half a million cDNA molecules. TCRdb re-analysed the PCR reads in MiXCR, keeping a single row per CDR3 protein. The sample consists of 750,000 to 950,000 distinct CDR3 sequences, about 53% of them appearing once. These data belong to a study of post-analysis software for immune sequencing data. Across the whole study: Included among the disease courses, which were recorded for the cohort, were relapsing-remitting, secondary progressive and progressive-relapsing multiple sclerosis.

Points from the study as a whole: Patients had higher frequencies than controls of roughly five TRBV segments, including TRBV5-6, TRBV5-1 and TRBV20-1. People with multiple sclerosis had a significantly lower normalized Chao1 diversity than controls did. Pronounced co-clustering by F measure was evident among identically batched samples.

This rearrangement joins TRBV6-1 to TRBJ2-7; 7 bases line up with TRBD1. Sequenced material: blood. The receptor comes from a girl between 5 and 17 years old with multiple sclerosis. In DNA, the CDR3 is TGTGCCAGCAGGGGACAGAGCTCCTACGAGCAGTACTTC. Translating it yields CASRGQSSYEQYF.